A single TCR beta chain is shown here with its context. This receptor's antigen is unknown. Base qualities are not at hand, and no much larger clone is one base apart. From the germline V gene (reference sequence), CDR1 is LNHDA and CDR2 is SQIVND. The CDR3 runs 15 amino acids, cysteine and phenylalanine included. Kept here is only the CDR3 DNA, which spans 45 bases and is read in frame from base 1. The cohort comprised some 730 healthy bone marrow donors. All cohort members were sampled while nominally healthy, although unrecorded immune exposures were likely present. The donor tested CMV seropositive and was one of the 289 seropositive cohort members. A peripheral blood sample was collected from each donor, and TCR beta sequencing was performed on peripheral blood mononuclear cells. Genomic DNA extraction from the blood cell samples was performed with the Qiagen DNeasy Blood Extraction Kit. Library generation was performed with the immunoSEQ multiplex PCR assay. A mixture of 60 forward primers for TCR Vbeta segments and 13 reverse primers for TCR Jbeta segments was used in the multiplex PCR. The CDR3 region of rearranged TCR beta genes was amplified from genomic DNA by a multiplex PCR assay. The amplified TCR beta libraries were sequenced on the Illumina HiSeq System as 87-base-pair reads. Turning to the authors' computational methods: Across the 700 or so repertoires, a later analysis counted 75 million to 90 million unique TCR beta chains, roughly 11 million of which were shared by at least two donors. A nearest-neighbor algorithm error-corrected the raw reads and collapsed the reads into unique sequences, merging closely related sequences to remove PCR and sequencing errors. To assign V, D and J gene segments, CDR3 sequences were aligned to IMGT reference sequences. For a sequence to be retained, a match of at least six nucleotides was required to both a V gene segment and a J gene segment. Rearrangements were classified as productive when the CDR3 lacked stop codons and remained in frame with V and J, and all other rearrangements were classified as non-productive. Following IMGT convention, CDR3 was defined as the stretch from the second conserved V-encoded cysteine up to the conserved J-encoded phenylalanine. The earlier analysis of approximately 590 of the donors excluded any sequence lacking an unambiguous match to a single V gene segment. In an earlier analysis of several hundred of the donors, V segments were called functional above 56.7% productive rearrangements and were called segregating when the between-donor standard deviation exceeded 5%. A statistical classification framework was developed to diagnose cytomegalovirus status using the catalog of TCR beta chain sequences. V and J gene assignment, in a later analysis, came from comparing TCR nucleotide sequences with IMGT/GENE-DB human TR gene sequences. In a later analysis, CDR3 sequences and most-parsimonious VDJ recombination scenarios were assigned using the TCRdist pipeline. A later analysis defined each TCR beta chain by its CDR3 amino acid sequence plus V-gene family, and excluded reads lacking a unique V-gene family. As a way to deal with suspected cross-contamination and a sequencing artifact, a later analysis dropped approximately 570 nucleotide sequences that were highly shared and had low generation probability. In a later analysis, a clonal expansion index for each public chain was calculated from normalized within-repertoire ranks of inferred template counts. In a later analysis, generation probabilities were computed with a VDJ recombination model fitted to out-of-frame rearrangements, and the resulting probabilities were checked against IGoR. A later analysis scored TCR-TCR, TCR-HLA and TCR-CMV co-occurrence with hypergeometric tests, applying a repertoire-size bias correction to TCR pairs. False discovery rates were estimated in a later analysis by permuting HLA or CMV assignments 20 times. A later analysis grouped co-occurring TCRs with DBSCAN, adding TCRdist sequence similarity when clustering within HLA-allele-positive subsets. For co-occurrence clustering, repertoires with fewer than 30,000 or more than 120,000 public chains were excluded, along with a handful of repertoires with anomalous nucleotide sharing. The table was pulled from immuneACCESS by TCRdb, which kept in-frame rearrangements only. Such tables lose some clones; where checked, under half of the loss comes from unresolved V genes, and the rest has no known cause. Clone size and V and J calls were adopted from that table, with D and trimming inferred from the DNA. The sample table lists roughly 180,000 clones, 80% of them with a count of one. The ten largest make up 5.5% to 7.5% of the sample.

The source of the sample is a study of cytomegalovirus exposure and HLA in healthy donors (dated by TCRdb to about 2017). At the level of the whole study: An earlier analysis of approximately 640 of the donors reported roughly 270 Gb of sequence data and approximately 110 million unique TCR beta sequences from about 180 million T cells. Typing coverage differed by locus: A, B, C, DRB1 and DQB1 were typed in about 629-630 donors, DQA1 in approximately 520, DPA1 in around 600, and DPB1 in 472. HLA typing included class I and class II loci at four-digit resolution. Of the approximately 400 genotyped donors, roughly 85% fell in the genetic ancestry cluster associated with self-reported Caucasian donors. The study aimed to test whether signatures of past pathogen exposure could be identified by cataloging public T cell receptors. Rather than using new phenotypic data, the later analysis identified candidate immune exposures from TCR beta sequences and from how often those sequences occurred across donors. The study used immunosequencing to profile the T cell repertoires of approximately 690 subjects and linked those repertoires to cytomegalovirus serostatus. An early release that covered roughly 600 HLA-typed donors contained approximately 300 gigabases of sequencing data and 85 million to 100 million unique TCR sequences. An earlier analysis of 450 to 750 of the donors used high-throughput TCR beta sequencing to judge whether each TCR beta V gene segment behaved as functional or pseudogenic. To study patterns of TCR occurrence, a later analysis re-analyzed previously published TCR beta repertoires from more than 550 donors and added high-resolution HLA genotyping. Genome-wide SNP genotypes for about 65% of the roughly 700 donors were used in a later genetic analysis, which treated that subset as a discovery cohort. Donor age, sex, ethnicity and CMV serostatus were compiled together with the repertoire data. Four to six DR-DQ haplotypes were handled as single units for association and clustering, since linkage in the cohort was strong. A separate validation cohort of approximately 130 different subjects was used in addition to the roughly 640-subject first cohort. High-throughput TCR immunosequencing, statistical association of individual TCRs with disease status, and machine learning were combined to predict cytomegalovirus infection status. All discovery cohort repertoires had been generated using a single sequencing platform. Among approximately 370 genotyped donors of the cohort, an average of around 220,000 unique TCR beta nucleotide sequences was sequenced per donor, of which about 19% were non-productive. Results the study describes overall, beyond this receptor: A later analysis found that TCR association rates varied across HLA loci, with DRB1 alleles showing the most associated TCRs and HLA-C alleles the fewest. For the cohort, immune exposure information was limited to CMV serostatus. A total of about 180 TCR beta chains were listed by the study as associated with cytomegalovirus. A further reported finding was that TCR beta sequences accurately predicted the HLA-A and HLA-B alleles for most subjects in the first cohort. Specific HLA alleles were associated with 15,000 to 20,000 TCR beta sequences at a false discovery rate of 0.05 in a later analysis. The authors suggested that the approach could potentially be extended to other disease states and immunological phenotypes. A later analysis found that HLA-associated TCR beta chains were more clonally expanded and had lower generation probabilities than equally common non-associated chains. Roughly uniform sequencing depth across donors was assumed in presence/absence analyses, although this assumption may not hold. Some IMGT-functional V segments, including TRBV6-2 and TRBV6-3, could not be distinguished by the 87-base-pair reads and were therefore excluded. An association between a missense DCLRE1C variant and V-gene and J-gene trimming of TCR beta chains was found in a later genetic analysis and replicated in an independent cohort. In a later genetic analysis, fewer N-insertions in productive TCRs were reported among donors in an Asian-associated ancestry cluster than the roughly 640-donor mean. Because counts were too low, fewer than 20 rarely observed V segments, including chromosome 9 orphons, were excluded from the earlier analysis of 587 of the donors. According to a later analysis, parvovirus B19, influenza, CMV and Epstein-Barr virus appeared linked to several top co-occurrence clusters. When HLA alleles, especially DR and DQ, strongly co-occurred, TCR associations were difficult to assign to individual alleles. Most TCR sequences were observed very rarely across donors, whereas some public TCRs were present in many individuals. This cohort had only TCR beta chains sequenced, and the lack of alpha or paired-chain data limited which features could be detected. A cluster of highly shared sequence variants was judged likely to represent a technical artifact of the sequencing pipeline. Linkage disequilibrium might explain the correlated functional status among segregating V segments, but an unknown experimental factor could not be ruled out. An earlier analysis of approximately 590 of the donors showed that most TCR beta V segments appeared in productive rearrangements either about 87% or about 30% of the time, which broadly matched IMGT annotations. In vitro tests confirmed that a few of the cytomegalovirus-associated TCR beta chains recognize cytomegalovirus antigens. Because HLA typing was unavailable for some donors at each locus, only the typed subset was used in association tests. Most CMV-associated TCR beta chains appeared to be HLA-restricted in a later analysis, and the HLA associations seemed to be driven largely by CMV exposure. The classifier was reported to diagnose cytomegalovirus status with high specificity and sensitivity in both the original cohort and the validation cohort.

The chain employs TRBV19 and TRBJ2-5; a stretch of 10 junction bases matches TRBD2. The J call may be wrong; the DNA end is better matched by TRBJ2-7. The source material was PBMCs. The clonotype originates from a man between 25 and 39 years old in good health and CMV-seropositive. The sequenced DNA is TGTGCCAGTAGTATCTCTCCTAGCGGGAGTTACGAGCAGTACTTC. Its coded protein is CASSISPSGSYEQYF.